Below are 21 T cell receptor beta chains sequenced from a single sample in a study of early stage breast cancer tumors. Clones were read by immunoSEQ multiplex PCR, and TCRdb kept only the in-frame ones, dropping some. The sample consists of a few thousand clones, 64% of them appearing once. Source material: breast tumor tissue. These receptor sequences come from a person between 50 and 60 years old with breast cancer.

The J gene is TRBJ2-1, the V gene TRBV19; perhaps D is TRBD1 or TRBD2 (5 bases each). Looked up from germline, CDR1 is LNHDA and CDR2 is SQIVND (reference sequence). V lost 3 bases to trimming and J lost 8 bases, with 14 bases between them. The CDR3 length is 14 residues. The CDR3 protein is CASSMGPGSDEQFF. DNA for the CDR3: TGTGCCAGTAGTATGGGGCCGGGAAGCGATGAGCAGTTCTTC. Full variable domain (missing parts from reference TRBV19 and TRBJ2-1): DGGITQSPKYLFRKEGQNVTLSCEQNLNHDAMYWYRQDPGQGLRLIYYSQIVNDFQKGDIAEGYSVSREKKESFPLTVTSAQKNPTAFYLCASSMGPGSDEQFFGPGTRLTVL.

This chain joins TRBV4-2 and TRBJ2-3, with 9 bases lining up with TRBD2. Germline V gene data show CDR1 as LGHNA and CDR2 as YNFKEQ. The CDR3 totals 16 residues. Trimming removed 4 bases from V and 0 bases from J; junction bases left unmatched: 5. DNA for the CDR3: TGTGCCAGCAGCCTTATGGGGACTAGCAGCACAGATACGCAGTATTTT. Translating gives CASSLMGTSSTDTQYF.

The V call is TRBV6-5, the J call TRBJ2-1, with TRBD2 identical over 9 bases. V lost 6 bases and J lost 6; bases outside the gene matches: 9. From germline, CDR1 is MNHEY and CDR2 SVGAGI. CDR3 length: 15 amino acids. CDR3 sequence reads: CASSLSGSKFNEQFF. CDR3 nucleotides: TGTGCCAGCAGCCTTAGCGGGAGTAAGTTCAATGAGCAGTTCTTC.

This chain joins TRBV28 and TRBJ2-7; D gene ambiguous. This CDR3 has 12 amino acids. Germline values: CDR1 MDHEN, CDR2 SYDVKM. V lost 6 bases and J lost 10, with 16 bases in between. The CDR3 DNA reads TGTGCCAGCAGGCAAAGGGCTTCTCTACAGTACTTC. Residues: CASRQRASLQYF.

This clone was picked up a small number of times. The chain combines TRBV28 with TRBJ2-3, with TRBD2 matching over 10 bases. This CDR3 is built from 17 residues. V gave up 2 bases and J gave up 2 bases; unmatched junction bases: 7. Germline-derived CDR1 and CDR2 are MDHEN and SYDVKM. In nucleotides, the CDR3 is TGTGCCAGCAGTTTACATCCTAGCGGGGGTGACACAGATACGCAGTATTTT. It yields the protein CASSLHPSGGDTDTQYF.

The chain links TRBV11-2 to TRBJ2-2; D perhaps matches TRBD2 (6 bases). The CDR3 spans 14 residues. Trimming left V 4 bases short and J 0 bases short, with 6 bases between. CDR1 and CDR2 (germline): SGHAT, FQNNGV. The CDR3 is CASSSGANTGELFF. The CDR3 bases are TGTGCCAGCAGCTCGGGAGCGAACACCGGGGAGCTGTTTTTT.

This clone was seen just once. The chain recombines TRBV6-9 with TRBJ2-1; D possibly corresponds to TRBD1 (6 bases). The CDR3 has 15 amino acids. Looked up from germline, CDR1 is MNHGY and CDR2 is SVAAGI. V lost 3 bases and J 10 bases, leaving 19 bases between the germline ends. In DNA, the CDR3 is TGTGCCAGCAGTTACGGGGCAGGGGCTAGCAACGAGCAGTTCTTC. This gives the protein CASSYGAGASNEQFF.

The chain joins TRBV2 to TRBJ2-7; D unclear. Germline-derived CDR1 and CDR2 are SNHLY and FYNNEI. The CDR3 covers 14 residues. V was cut by 3 bases and J by 0 bases, with 9 bases left in between. As DNA, the CDR3 is TGTGCCAGCAGTGATTGGGAATTCTCCTACGAGCAGTACTTC. It specifies CASSDWEFSYEQYF.

J is TRBJ2-7 and V is TRBV14; D gene unclear. With 3 bases removed from V and 4 bases from J, the gap between germline ends came to 4 bases. CDR3 length equals 11 residues. Per germline, CDR1 SGHDN and CDR2 FVKESK. CDR3 sequence (DNA): TGTGCCAGCAGCCAGATATACGAGCAGTACTTC. Protein sequence: CASSQIYEQYF.

This clone was seen only a few times. This chain connects TRBV18 to TRBJ2-7; possible D gene TRBD2, 5 bases. CDR1 KGHSH and CDR2 LQKENI come from the germline V gene. Trimming removed 6 bases at V and 2 bases at J, with 11 bases between. The CDR3 covers 13 residues. CDR3: CASSPGNPYEQYF. CDR3 DNA sequence: TGTGCCAGCTCCCCCGGGAACCCCTACGAGCAGTACTTC.

The chain recombines TRBV6-6 with TRBJ1-3; TRBD1 is a possible D gene (5 bases). This CDR3 region has 14 residues. V shed 6 bases and J shed 3 bases, with 12 bases lying between them. Germline V gene sequence: CDR1 MNHNY, CDR2 SVGAGI (reference sequence). CDR3 region: CASRGRDVGNTIYF. CDR3 DNA: TGTGCCAGCAGAGGCAGGGACGTTGGAAACACCATATATTTT.

The rearrangement joins TRBV19 to TRBJ1-4; D perhaps matches TRBD1 (5 bases). V was shortened by 1 base and J by 0 bases, with 12 bases between the two germline ends. Germline V gene sequence: CDR1 LNHDA, CDR2 SQIVND (reference sequence). The CDR3 has 17 amino acids. In nucleotides, the CDR3 is TGTGCCAGTAGTATAGGGCGGGGCCTTGCAACTAATGAAAAACTGTTTTTT. It specifies CASSIGRGLATNEKLFF.

V is TRBV5-5 and J is TRBJ2-4, with TRBD2 matching over 7 bases. The germline CDR1 and CDR2 sequences are SGHKS and YYEKEE (reference sequence). The CDR3 sequence is 16 residues long. The V gene end was trimmed by 1 base and the J gene end by 0 bases; junction bases not matched to a gene: 4. CDR3 DNA: TGTGCCAGCAGCTTGTGGGGGGGGGAAGCCAAAAACATTCAGTACTTC. Residues: CASSLWGGEAKNIQYF.

This chain joins TRBV11-2 and TRBJ2-1; D gene ambiguous. Looked up from germline, CDR1 is SGHAT and CDR2 is FQNNGV. The CDR3 runs 16 residues. V shed 2 bases and J shed 6 bases, with 17 bases lying between them. CDR3 amino acids: CASSLSRKSNGNEQFF. CDR3 in DNA: TGTGCCAGCAGCTTAAGCCGGAAAAGCAATGGCAATGAGCAGTTCTTC.

This clone has just one count. The gene calls are TRBV15 and TRBJ2-3, with D hard to call. CDR1 LNHNV and CDR2 YYDKDF come from the germline V gene (reference sequence). The germline V and J ends were trimmed by 4 bases and 2 bases, with 4 bases remaining between them. CDR3 size: 12 residues. CDR3 sequence: CATSTTTDTQYF. CDR3 DNA sequence: TGTGCCACCAGCACTACCACAGATACGCAGTATTTT.

The genes are TRBV27 and TRBJ2-1; D unresolved. The CDR3 covers 13 residues. Germline CDR1 reads MNHEY; CDR2 reads SMNVEV (reference sequence). V was pared by 5 bases and J by 7 bases, with 12 bases between. CDR3 coding DNA: TGTGCCAGCAGTCCACCCAACACTAATGAGCAGTTCTTC. This encodes CASSPPNTNEQFF.

The count of this clone is one. The chain couples TRBV2 to TRBJ1-2; 9 bases match TRBD1. CDR3 length: 14 amino acids. The V gene end was trimmed by 4 bases and the J gene end by 3 bases; junction bases not matched to a gene: 3. Looked up from germline, CDR1 is SNHLY and CDR2 is FYNNEI. CDR3 protein: CASSGQGGDYGYTF. The CDR3 region has the DNA TGTGCCAGCAGTGGACAGGGGGGCGACTATGGCTACACCTTC.

This clone was seen a few times. This chain joins TRBV2 and TRBJ2-7; 10 bases are shared with TRBD1. CDR3 length equals 12 residues. CDR1 is SNHLY, CDR2 FYNNEI, per germline. Trimming removed 9 bases from V and 5 bases from J; junction bases left unmatched: 4. CDR3 coding DNA: TGTGCCAGTTCCGGGACAGGGGACGAGCAGTACTTC. It is translated as CASSGTGDEQYF. The full variable domain, in which reference TRBV2 and TRBJ2-7 provide the parts outside the CDR3, is EPEVTQTPSHQVTQMGQEVILRCVPISNHLYFYWYRQILGQKVEFLVSFYNNEISEKSEIFDDQFSVERPDGSNFTLKIRSTKLEDSAMYFCASSGTGDEQYFGPGTRLTVT.

This rearrangement joins TRBV9 to TRBJ2-1; D unclear. CDR3 size: 16 residues. V was cut by 0 bases and J by 5 bases, with 15 bases left in between. Germline assignment: CDR1 SGDLS and CDR2 YYNGEE. Here the CDR3 reads CASSVGLSPTDNEQFF. The CDR3 nucleotides read TGTGCCAGCAGCGTAGGTCTTTCTCCAACAGACAATGAGCAGTTCTTC.

The V and J genes are TRBV27 and TRBJ2-3; D possibly uses TRBD1 or TRBD2 (5 bases each). There are 13 residues in the CDR3. The V gene lost 7 bases and the J gene lost 4 bases, with 12 bases spanning the gap. The germline V gene has CDR1 MNHEY and CDR2 SMNVEV (reference sequence). The CDR3 nucleotides are TGTGCCAGCACCAGGGAGCCCGCAGATACGCAGTATTTT. Its translation: CASTREPADTQYF.

This clone turned up a few times. The chain carries TRBV2 and TRBJ2-7; D may be TRBD2 (6 bases). The germline V gene encodes CDR1 SNHLY and CDR2 FYNNEI. V lost 3 bases and J 5 bases, leaving 14 bases between the germline ends. CDR3 length: 14 amino acids. CDR3 amino acids: CASSEGGGVDEQYF. As DNA, the CDR3 is TGTGCCAGCAGTGAGGGTGGAGGGGTCGACGAGCAGTACTTC.